These 3 T cell receptor beta chains were all obtained from the same sample, sequenced in a study of Graves' ophthalmopathy and Graves' hyperthyroidism. The study amplified TCR beta CDR3 regions using RNA transcripts. HTBI primers served in a first-round RT-PCR, which a second-round multiplex PCR followed. TCRdb analysed the multiplex PCR reads with MiXCR anew, one entry per CDR3 protein. This table has 200,000 to 300,000 distinct CDR3 sequences, around 42% appearing once. The sample consisted of peripheral blood. These receptors were obtained from an adult man with Graves' ophthalmopathy.

This chain connects TRBV5-4 to TRBJ2-2; 7 bases are shared with TRBD1. The CDR3 has 16 residues. Germline V lookup: CDR1 SGHNT, CDR2 YYREEE (reference sequence). The V segment lost 4 bases and the J segment 2 bases; nucleotides outside the gene matches: 8. CDR3 residues: CASSPVTGLNTGELFF. DNA of the CDR3: TGTGCCAGCAGCCCTGTGACAGGGCTCAACACCGGGGAGCTGTTTTTT.

The rearrangement links TRBV10-3 to TRBJ1-6, with D perhaps TRBD1 (5 bases). The CDR3 spans 15 residues. In germline, CDR1 is ENHRY, CDR2 SYGVKD. V was cut by 5 bases and J by 9 bases, with 17 bases left in between. The CDR3 region has the DNA TGTGCCATCAGTTACTCGATGTTCGGGGGTTCACCCCTCCACTTT. Its protein product is CAISYSMFGGSPLHF.

This clonotype was counted a few times. The chain couples TRBV4-1 to TRBJ1-6; tentative D call: TRBD1 (6 bases). The V end was cut by 0 bases, the J end by 10 bases, with 13 bases between. Germline V lookup: CDR1 MGHRA, CDR2 YSYEKL. The CDR3 length is 15 residues. CDR3 residues: CASSQEGQGFSPLHF. The CDR3 DNA sequence: TGCGCCAGCAGCCAAGAGGGCCAGGGGTTCTCACCCCTCCACTTT.